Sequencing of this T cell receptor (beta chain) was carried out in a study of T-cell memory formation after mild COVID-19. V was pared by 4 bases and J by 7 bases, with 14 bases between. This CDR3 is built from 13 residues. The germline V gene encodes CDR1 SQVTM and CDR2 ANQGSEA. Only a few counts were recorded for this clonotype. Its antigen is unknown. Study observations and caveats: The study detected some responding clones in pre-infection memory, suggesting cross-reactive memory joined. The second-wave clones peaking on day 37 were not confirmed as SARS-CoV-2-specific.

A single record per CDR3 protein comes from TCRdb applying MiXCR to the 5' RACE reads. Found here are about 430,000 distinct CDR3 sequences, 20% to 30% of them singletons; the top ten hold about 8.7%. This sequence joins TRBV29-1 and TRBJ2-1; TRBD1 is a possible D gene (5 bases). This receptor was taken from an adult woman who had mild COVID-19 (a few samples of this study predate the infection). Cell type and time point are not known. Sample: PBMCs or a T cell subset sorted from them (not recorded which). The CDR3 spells CSVGQGRMNEQFF. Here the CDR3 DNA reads TGCAGCGTTGGGCAGGGAAGAATGAATGAGCAGTTCTTC.